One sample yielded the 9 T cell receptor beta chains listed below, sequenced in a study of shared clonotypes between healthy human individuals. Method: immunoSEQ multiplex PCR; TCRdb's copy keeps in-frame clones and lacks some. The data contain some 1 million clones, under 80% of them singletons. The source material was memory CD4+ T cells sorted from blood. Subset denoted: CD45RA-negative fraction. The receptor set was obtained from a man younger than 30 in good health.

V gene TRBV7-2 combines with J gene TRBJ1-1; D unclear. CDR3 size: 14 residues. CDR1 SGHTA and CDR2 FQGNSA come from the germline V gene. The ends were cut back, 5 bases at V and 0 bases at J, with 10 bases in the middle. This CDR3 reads CASSPSTMNTEAFF. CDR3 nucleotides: TGTGCCAGCAGCCCTAGTACCATGAACACTGAAGCTTTCTTT.

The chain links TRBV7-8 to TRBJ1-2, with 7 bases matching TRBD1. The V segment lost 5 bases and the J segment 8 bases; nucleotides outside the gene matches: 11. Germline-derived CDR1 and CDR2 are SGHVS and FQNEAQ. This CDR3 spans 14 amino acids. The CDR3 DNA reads TGTGCCAGCAGCCGAGAGGGGGCATCGAGAGGCTACACCTTC. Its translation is CASSREGASRGYTF.

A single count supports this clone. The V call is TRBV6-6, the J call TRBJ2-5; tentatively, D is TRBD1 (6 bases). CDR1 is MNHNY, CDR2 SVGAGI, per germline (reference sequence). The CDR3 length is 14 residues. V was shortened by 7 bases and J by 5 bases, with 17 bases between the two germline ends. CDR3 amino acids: CASKRTGMEETQYF. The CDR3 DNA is TGTGCCAGCAAGAGAACAGGGATGGAGGAGACCCAGTACTTC.

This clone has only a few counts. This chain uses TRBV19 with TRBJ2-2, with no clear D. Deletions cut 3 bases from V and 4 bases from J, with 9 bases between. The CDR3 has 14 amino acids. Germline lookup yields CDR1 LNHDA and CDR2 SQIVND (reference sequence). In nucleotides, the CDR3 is TGTGCCAGTAGTATGCGAACAGTCACCGGGGAGCTGTTTTTT. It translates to CASSMRTVTGELFF. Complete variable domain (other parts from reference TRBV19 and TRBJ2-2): DGGITQSPKYLFRKEGQNVTLSCEQNLNHDAMYWYRQDPGQGLRLIYYSQIVNDFQKGDIAEGYSVSREKKESFPLTVTSAQKNPTAFYLCASSMRTVTGELFFGEGSRLTVL.

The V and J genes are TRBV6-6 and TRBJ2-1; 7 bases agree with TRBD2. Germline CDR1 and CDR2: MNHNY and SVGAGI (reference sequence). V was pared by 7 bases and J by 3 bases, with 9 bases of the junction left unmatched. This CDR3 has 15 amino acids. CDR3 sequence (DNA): TGTGCCAGCACTCACGAGGCGGGAGTCTACAATGAGCAGTTCTTC. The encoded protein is CASTHEAGVYNEQFF.

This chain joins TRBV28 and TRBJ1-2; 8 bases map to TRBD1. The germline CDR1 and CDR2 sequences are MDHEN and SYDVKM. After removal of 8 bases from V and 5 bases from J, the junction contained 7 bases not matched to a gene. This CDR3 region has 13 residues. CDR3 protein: CASYDRGKYGYTF. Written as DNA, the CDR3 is TGTGCCAGCTACGACAGGGGCAAGTATGGCTACACCTTC.

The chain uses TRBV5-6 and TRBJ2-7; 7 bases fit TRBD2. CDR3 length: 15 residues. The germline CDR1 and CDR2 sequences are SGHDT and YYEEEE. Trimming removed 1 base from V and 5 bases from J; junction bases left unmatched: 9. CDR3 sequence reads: CASSLLRGSGDEQYF. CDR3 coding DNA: TGTGCCAGCAGCTTGCTACGCGGGAGTGGGGACGAGCAGTACTTC.

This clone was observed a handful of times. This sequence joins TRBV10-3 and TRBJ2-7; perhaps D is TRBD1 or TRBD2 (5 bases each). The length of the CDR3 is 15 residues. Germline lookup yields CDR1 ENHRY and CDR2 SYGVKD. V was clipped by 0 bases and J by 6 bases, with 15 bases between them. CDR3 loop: CAISESGGNQGEQYF. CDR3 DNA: TGTGCCATCAGTGAGTCAGGAGGAAACCAGGGCGAGCAGTACTTC.

CDR3 nucleotides: TGTGCCAGCAGTTTCGGACTCGTCGGCGGGAGCTTCTATGGCTACACCTTC. Its translation is CASSFGLVGGSFYGYTF. The genes are TRBV28 and TRBJ1-2; D is undetermined. V lost 3 bases and J lost 4, with 21 bases in between. Germline CDR1 and CDR2: MDHEN and SYDVKM. The CDR3 extends over 17 amino acids.